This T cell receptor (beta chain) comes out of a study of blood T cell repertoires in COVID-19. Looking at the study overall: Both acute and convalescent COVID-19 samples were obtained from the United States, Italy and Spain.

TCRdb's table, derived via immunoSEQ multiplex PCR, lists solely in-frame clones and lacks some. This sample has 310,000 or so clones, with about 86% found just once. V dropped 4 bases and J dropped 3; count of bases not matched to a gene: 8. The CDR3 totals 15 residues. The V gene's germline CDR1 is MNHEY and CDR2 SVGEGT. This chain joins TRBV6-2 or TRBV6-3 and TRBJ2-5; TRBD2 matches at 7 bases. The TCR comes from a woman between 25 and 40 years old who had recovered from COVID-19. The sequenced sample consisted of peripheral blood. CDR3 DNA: TGTGCCAGCAGTTGGCTGGGGGGAGGGAAAGAGACCCAGTACTTC. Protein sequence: CASSWLGGGKETQYF.